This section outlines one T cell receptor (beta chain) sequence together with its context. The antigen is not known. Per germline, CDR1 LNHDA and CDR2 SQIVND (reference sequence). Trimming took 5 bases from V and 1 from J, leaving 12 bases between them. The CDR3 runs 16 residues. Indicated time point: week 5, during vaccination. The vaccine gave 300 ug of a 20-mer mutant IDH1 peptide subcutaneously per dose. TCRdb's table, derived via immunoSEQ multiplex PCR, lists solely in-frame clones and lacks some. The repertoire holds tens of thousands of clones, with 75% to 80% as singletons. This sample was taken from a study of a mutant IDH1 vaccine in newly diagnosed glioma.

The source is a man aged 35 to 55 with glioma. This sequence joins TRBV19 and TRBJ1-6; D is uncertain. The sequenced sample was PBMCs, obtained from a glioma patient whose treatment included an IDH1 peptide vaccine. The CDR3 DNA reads TGTGCCAGTAGTCGGACGTTTACGTCCTATAATTCACCCCTCCACTTT. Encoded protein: CASSRTFTSYNSPLHF.